This T cell receptor (beta chain) was identified during a study of response to subunit inactivated influenza vaccine. V lost 3 bases, J lost 5 bases, and 13 bases lay in between. The CDR3 has 14 residues. Germline CDR1 is LGHDT and CDR2 is YNNKEL (reference sequence). Study-level results: Few additional T cells are recruited per seasonal influenza vaccination, authors suggested.

This clonotype was counted ten times or more. The antigen is undetermined. Each CDR3 protein is one row after TCRdb ran MiXCR on the RT-PCR reads. The sample includes about 520,000 distinct CDR3 sequences, around 7.9% of them seen just once. The clonotype comes from a man between 50 and 75 years old who received an inactivated influenza vaccine. The V call is TRBV3-1, the J call TRBJ2-5, with D unresolved. The input for sequencing was PBMCs from blood, taken less than 30 months after vaccination. The CDR3, as DNA: TGTGCCAGCAGCCAGCTCAGTAGGGCGGAGACCCAGTACTTC. Amino acid sequence: CASSQLSRAETQYF.